This TCR beta chain came from a study of T cells after yellow fever vaccination. Study background: With SMART-Seq v4 Ultra Low Input, the fractions containing low cell numbers were prepared.

V lost 4 bases, J lost 6 bases, and 22 bases lay in between. CDR3 size: 17 residues. Germline CDR1 and CDR2: MGHRA and YSYEKL. This clonotype was recorded a few times. TCRdb redid the calling of the 5' RACE reads with MiXCR, one entry per CDR3 protein. The profile shows a few hundred thousand distinct CDR3 sequences, approximately 4% of them singletons. The chain recombines TRBV4-1 with TRBJ2-1; D possibly uses TRBD1 or TRBD2 (5 bases each). Sample: PBMCs, taken 15 days after the yellow fever booster vaccination. The receptor comes from a man aged 18 to 30 who received the YFV17D yellow fever vaccine. CDR3 DNA: TGCGCCAGCAGCCGAATAACGACCGGGACGAAGAGCAATGAGCAGTTCTTC. As protein: CASSRITTGTKSNEQFF.